The 27 T cell receptor beta chains listed next were all sequenced from one sample in a study of T cells in Graves' hyperthyroidism and ophthalmopathy (dated by TCRdb to between 2019 and 2020). The method behind the library was multiplex PCR. Sequenced on an Illumina HiSeq 2000. Amplification of TCR beta CDR3 regions was carried out from RNA transcripts. The first round of RT-PCR for the TCR CDR3 was performed with the HTBI primer set and the Qiagen OneStep RT-PCR kit. TCRdb reprocessed the public reads (quality trimming at Q25 with fastp, clone calling with MiXCR) and kept in-frame beta chains. When rows share a CDR3 protein, they turn into one entry using the most common DNA and genes. Recorded for this sample are about 500,000 distinct CDR3 sequences; 35% to 50% of them occurred a single time. The ten most abundant clones make up around two fifths of the sample. Sequencing input: peripheral blood or thyroid tissue (not recorded which). The source of these receptors is an adult woman with Graves' disease, either hyperthyroidism or ophthalmopathy (not recorded which).

This clonotype occurred a few times. The V and J genes are TRBV2 and TRBJ1-6; D is ambiguous. The V gene's germline CDR1 is SNHLY and CDR2 FYNNEI. This CDR3 comprises 15 residues. The germline V and J ends were trimmed by 5 bases and 7 bases, with 15 bases remaining between them. The CDR3 reads CASSSLGQENSPLHF. The CDR3 DNA follows: TGTGCCAGCAGTTCCCTAGGGCAGGAGAATTCACCCCTCCACTTT.

The rearrangement joins TRBV29-1 to TRBJ1-1; TRBD1 might be the D (6 bases). With 4 bases removed from V and 11 bases from J, the gap between germline ends came to 14 bases. The CDR3 runs to 11 residues. Germline V gives CDR1 SQVTM, CDR2 ANQGSEA. CDR3 nucleotides: TGCAGCGTTGGAGGGGGAGGGGGGGCTTTCTTT. Protein product: CSVGGGGGAFF.

The chain uses TRBV6-1 and TRBJ2-2, with D perhaps TRBD1 or TRBD2 (6 bases each). The CDR3 has 12 amino acids. Germline-derived CDR1 and CDR2 are MNHNS and SASEGT. The germline V and J ends were trimmed by 7 bases and 4 bases, with 7 bases remaining between them. CDR3: CASKGGTGELFF. The CDR3 nucleotides read TGTGCCAGCAAGGGGGGCACCGGGGAGCTGTTTTTT.

As for this clonotype: An end of the junction differs from the germline gene, which may be a read error. V gene TRBV10-3 combines with J gene TRBJ2-5; tentatively, D is TRBD2 (5 bases). From germline, CDR1 is ENHRY and CDR2 SYGVKD. The CDR3 is 16 amino acids. The CDR3 DNA reads TGTGCCAGCAGTTCCCGGATTCGGGGATACCAAGAGACCCAGTACTTC. Translation gives CASSSRIRGYQETQYF.

In its sample, this clonotype was seen a few times. This chain connects TRBV15 to TRBJ1-4, with 8 nucleotides matching TRBD1. The V and J ends lost 3 bases and 8 bases, in that order; junction bases with no gene match: 8. The CDR3 extends over 15 amino acids. Germline loops: CDR1 LNHNV, CDR2 YYDKDF (reference sequence). The CDR3 coding sequence is TGTGCCACCAGCAGGAGGACAGGGCCGGGAGAAAAACTGTTTTTT. Protein product: CATSRRTGPGEKLFF.

This clonotype was recorded at least ten times. This rearrangement joins TRBV10-2 to TRBJ2-7; 14 bases fit TRBD2. CDR3 length equals 16 residues. Germline V lookup: CDR1 WSHSY, CDR2 SAAADI. Germline trimming cut 8 bases from V and 6 bases from J; bases unmatched to any gene: 12. In DNA form, the CDR3 reads TGCGCCAGCGGTGGACTAGCGGGAGGAGGGGGGGGCGAGCAGTACTTC. Translated: CASGGLAGGGGGEQYF.

About this clonotype itself: Just one base apart from a much larger clone, this may be a read error. J is TRBJ2-6 and V is TRBV4-1; D gene unclear. The CDR3 is 17 amino acids. The V gene lost 1 base and the J gene lost 2 bases, with 12 bases spanning the gap. Germline CDR1 and CDR2: MGHRA and YSYEKL. The CDR3 sequence is CASSQGLDATGANVLTF. DNA for the CDR3: TGCGCCAGCAGCCAAGGATTAGACGCGACTGGGGCCAACGTCCTGACTTTC.

The rearrangement links TRBV5-6 to TRBJ2-6; D is unclear. The ends were cut back, 9 bases at V and 0 bases at J, with 22 bases in the middle. The V gene's germline CDR1 is SGHDT and CDR2 YYEEEE. The CDR3 is 18 amino acids. The CDR3 here is CATTRTRGLYSGANVLTF. DNA of the CDR3: TGTGCCACCACGCGAACACGAGGATTATACTCTGGGGCCAACGTCCTGACTTTC.

The J gene is TRBJ2-7, the V gene TRBV9; D unresolved. Germline lookup yields CDR1 SGDLS and CDR2 YYNGEE. V lost 4 bases and J lost 7, with 18 bases in between. The CDR3 contains 14 residues. The CDR3 loop reads CASSQDRVRREQYF. In DNA form, the CDR3 reads TGTGCCAGCAGCCAAGATCGAGTGAGACGAGAGCAGTACTTC. The full variable domain, completed using reference TRBV9 and TRBJ2-7, is DSGVTQTPKHLITATGQRVTLRCSPRSGDLSVYWYQQSLDQGLQFLIQYYNGEERAKGNILERFSAQQFPDLHSELNLSSLELGDSALYFCASSQDRVRREQYFGPGTRLTVT.

About this clonotype itself: This CDR3 is missing its conserved last phenylalanine or tryptophan, likely due to a read error. The DNA is omitted, as the CDR3 cannot be located on it reliably, and the CDR3 follows TCRdb's listing. The chain combines TRBV15 with TRBJ2-6. Germline V gives CDR1 LNHNV, CDR2 YYDKDF (reference sequence). The CDR3 length is 13 residues, termini included. This CDR3 is CASRVSGANVLVL.

Of note for this clonotype: Compared with germline, one end of the junction differs, possibly owing to a read error. The chain combines TRBV7-8 with TRBJ1-2, with a weak D call TRBD1 (5 bases). Germline CDR1 and CDR2: SGHVS and FQNEAQ. The CDR3 covers 12 residues. The CDR3 nucleotides read TGTGCCAGCAGCTTAGGTACAGGTGGGCCTAACTTC. Translated, it gives CASSLGTGGPNF.

The V gene is TRBV5-1, the J gene TRBJ2-6; D gene uncertain. The V and J ends lost 4 bases and 3 bases respectively, with 11 bases between them. This CDR3 region has 15 residues. The V gene's germline CDR1 is SGHRS and CDR2 YFSETQ. CDR3 bases: TGCGCCAGCAGCCAGGTGGCAAGTGGGGCCAACGTCCTGACTTTC. Translating it yields CASSQVASGANVLTF.

This clonotype appeared many times. The V and J genes are TRBV15 and TRBJ1-1; tentative D call: TRBD1 (5 bases). Per germline, CDR1 LNHNV and CDR2 YYDKDF (reference sequence). Trimming took off 1 base at V and 1 base at J, with 10 bases between the two ends. The CDR3 sequence is 15 residues long. CDR3 loop: CATSRGVGTNTEAFF. The CDR3 nucleotides are TGTGCCACCAGCAGAGGGGTAGGGACGAACACTGAAGCTTTCTTT.

This clonotype was found many times. This chain joins TRBV7-8 and TRBJ1-5; maybe TRBD1 (5 bases). Germline V gene sequence: CDR1 SGHVS, CDR2 FQNEAQ. The CDR3 length is 15 residues. The V end was cut by 4 bases, the J end by 5 bases, with 15 bases between. The CDR3 bases are TGTGCCAGCAGCTCCCGACCCAGGGAAGATCAGCCCCAGCATTTT. Protein product: CASSSRPREDQPQHF.

In its sample, this clonotype was seen many times. The gene calls are TRBV7-8 and TRBJ1-1, with D perhaps matching TRBD1 (6 bases). The CDR3 contains 15 residues. The V and J ends lost 7 bases and 1 base respectively, with 16 bases between them. The germline V gene has CDR1 SGHVS and CDR2 FQNEAQ. The CDR3 is CASTRGGAENTEAFF. DNA for the CDR3: TGTGCCAGCACCCGAGGGGGGGCGGAGAACACTGAAGCTTTCTTT.

This clonotype was seen a few times. The V call is TRBV9, the J call TRBJ2-5; possible D gene TRBD1, 6 bases. From germline, CDR1 is SGDLS and CDR2 YYNGEE. The V and J ends lost 0 bases and 0 bases respectively, with 18 bases between them. CDR3 length: 18 amino acids. CDR3 region: CASSVGPGEPVYQETQYF. The CDR3 bases are TGTGCCAGCAGCGTAGGCCCAGGGGAACCGGTATACCAAGAGACCCAGTACTTC.

The chain is built from TRBV7-8 and TRBJ2-5; 9 positions match TRBD2. Per the germline V gene, CDR1 is SGHVS and CDR2 is FQNEAQ. Trimming took 4 bases from V and 7 from J; bases not matched to a gene: 10. CDR3 length equals 15 residues. The CDR3 here is CASSSIAGVKVTQYF. In nucleotides, the CDR3 is TGTGCCAGCAGCTCGATAGCGGGAGTCAAGGTGACCCAGTACTTC. Filled out from reference TRBV7-8 and TRBJ2-5, the complete variable domain reads GAGVSQSPRYKVAKRGQDVALRCDPISGHVSLFWYQQALGQGPEFLTYFQNEAQLDKSGLPSDRFFAERPEGSVSTLKIQRTQQEDSAVYLCASSSIAGVKVTQYFGPGTRLLVL.

This clonotype was recorded many times. The chain is built from TRBV20-1 and TRBJ2-5; tentative D call: TRBD1 (6 bases). Germline V gene sequence: CDR1 DFQATT, CDR2 SNEGSKA (reference sequence). The CDR3 sequence is 12 residues long. V shed 3 bases and J shed 9 bases, with 14 bases lying between them. The DNA for the CDR3 is TGCAGTGCTAGGGGTCAGGGGTGGGCCCAGTACTTC. Translation gives CSARGQGWAQYF.

As for this clonotype: The CDR3 ends on some other residue instead of the conserved phenylalanine or tryptophan, so this is likely a read error. No DNA is shown, since the ends of the CDR3 on it are uncertain; the CDR3 is the one TCRdb lists. This chain's CDR3 is CASRGGAYGYTFGS. This chain links TRBV19 with TRBJ2-5; TRBD1, as called in the table, went unchecked against the DNA. Germline CDR1 LNHDA, CDR2 SQIVND (reference sequence). Including both end residues, the CDR3 is 14 amino acids long.

This clonotype was seen repeatedly, ten times or more. The chain employs TRBV5-5 and TRBJ1-5, with a tentative D call TRBD1 (5 bases). This CDR3 has 15 amino acids. The V end was cut by 4 bases, the J end by 2 bases, with 13 bases between. Germline lookup yields CDR1 SGHKS and CDR2 YYEKEE (reference sequence). The CDR3 reads CASSRTGTGNQPQHF. In DNA, the CDR3 is TGTGCCAGCAGCCGGACCGGGACGGGCAATCAGCCCCAGCATTTT.

The table lists this clonotype with a few counts. The chain uses TRBV11-2 and TRBJ2-7; the match to TRBD1 covers 8 bases. Germline V gene lookup returns CDR1 SGHAT and CDR2 FQNNGV. The CDR3 is 12 amino acids. In DNA form, the CDR3 reads TGTGCGAGCGGACAGGGTACTTACGAGCAGTACTTC. This codes for CASGQGTYEQYF.

The V gene is TRBV7-9, the J gene TRBJ2-2, with 13 bases fitting TRBD2. This CDR3 comprises 16 residues. CDR1 is SEHNR and CDR2 is FQNEAQ in the germline V gene (reference sequence). Germline trimming cut 7 bases from V and 6 bases from J; bases unmatched to any gene: 8. CDR3 in DNA: TGTGCCAGCACTCCCTCCGGGACTAGCGGGGCCGGGGAGCTGTTTTTT. This codes for CASTPSGTSGAGELFF.

The chain has TRBV7-2 and TRBJ2-2; 9 bases are shared with TRBD2. The V gene's germline CDR1 is SGHTA and CDR2 FQGNSA. J lost 7 bases, V lost 1 base, and 7 bases had no gene match. The CDR3 length is 16 residues. The CDR3 reads CASSLVSGSGGGELFF. As DNA, the CDR3 is TGTGCCAGCAGCTTAGTTTCGGGTAGCGGGGGCGGGGAGCTGTTTTTT.

Of note for this clonotype: This likely comes from a read error, as the CDR3 has no conserved phenylalanine or tryptophan at its end. This chain uses TRBV20-1 with TRBJ2-5, with a tentative D call TRBD1 (5 bases). Germline V gene data show CDR1 as DFQATT and CDR2 as SNEGSKA (reference sequence). The germline V and J ends were trimmed by 5 bases and 3 bases, with 13 bases remaining between them. CDR3 length equals 13 residues. The CDR3 loop is CSALIRGKETQYV. As DNA, the CDR3 is TGCAGTGCTCTGATTAGGGGAAAAGAGACCCAGTACGTC.

The chain recombines TRBV7-9 with TRBJ1-6; unclear D gene. CDR1 and CDR2 (germline): SEHNR, FQNEAQ (reference sequence). The CDR3 has 14 residues. Trimming stripped 7 bases from V and 9 bases from J, with 16 bases between. The CDR3 sequence is CASTSGGEISPLHF. CDR3 bases: TGTGCCAGCACCAGCGGCGGGGAGATTTCACCCCTCCACTTT.

The chain uses TRBV4-2 and TRBJ2-2; 13 bases are a match to TRBD2. Trimming took 3 bases from V and 3 from J; bases not matched to a gene: 7. The germline V gene has CDR1 LGHNA and CDR2 YNFKEQ. CDR3 length equals 18 residues. CDR3 region: CASSHHGLAGAHTGELFF. The CDR3 DNA reads TGTGCCAGCAGCCATCACGGACTAGCGGGAGCGCACACCGGGGAGCTGTTTTTT.

The chain is built from TRBV19 and TRBJ1-2; D call uncertain. Deletions cut 10 bases from V and 7 bases from J, with 13 bases between. Germline loops: CDR1 LNHDA, CDR2 SQIVND (reference sequence). This CDR3 spans 11 amino acids. As DNA, the CDR3 is TGTGCCACCTCGACCGGTTTTGGCTACACCTTC. It encodes CATSTGFGYTF.